Reported below is one T cell receptor beta chain. This sample was taken from a study of blood T cell repertoires in COVID-19. Study-wide context: From the United States, Italy and Spain came samples of acute and convalescent COVID-19. T cells, B-cell-depleted T cells, or PBMCs provided the cDNA or gDNA that served as material.

Original analysis: Cell counts per sample came from amplifying reference gene primers. Libraries were prepared by immunoSEQ multiplex PCR; TCRdb keeps only in-frame clonotypes and omits some of them. The DNA was the basis for D and trimming; V, J and clone size are from that table. The sample includes fewer than 150,000 clones, around 88% of them seen just once. The CDR3 sequence is 14 residues long. V lost 0 bases, J lost 2 bases, and 5 bases lay in between. Germline V gives CDR1 MNHEY, CDR2 SVGEGT. This chain connects TRBV6-2 or TRBV6-3 to TRBJ1-5; D unresolved. The sequence was collected from a woman aged 45-60 years who had recovered from COVID-19. The sample was peripheral blood. The DNA for the CDR3 is TGTGCCAGCAGTTACTCGGCAGGCAATCAGCCCCAGCATTTT. Amino acid sequence: CASSYSAGNQPQHF.